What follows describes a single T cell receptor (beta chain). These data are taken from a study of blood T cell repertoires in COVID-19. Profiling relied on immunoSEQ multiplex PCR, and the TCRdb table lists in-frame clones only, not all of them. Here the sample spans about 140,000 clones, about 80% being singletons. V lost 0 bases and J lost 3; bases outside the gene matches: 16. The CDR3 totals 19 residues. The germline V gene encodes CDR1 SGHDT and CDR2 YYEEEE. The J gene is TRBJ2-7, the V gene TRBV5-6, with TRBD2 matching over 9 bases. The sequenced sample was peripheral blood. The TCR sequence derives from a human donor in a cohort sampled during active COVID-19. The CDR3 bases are TGTGCCAGCAGCTTGGTATACGGTATAGCGGGAGTGATATACTACGAGCAGTACTTC. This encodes CASSLVYGIAGVIYYEQYF.